Below are 12 T cell receptor beta chains sequenced from a single sample in a study of shared clonotypes between healthy human individuals. TCRdb's copy holds only in-frame clones and misses some; the assay was immunoSEQ multiplex PCR. This sample has around 2.5 million clones, with over 85% found just once. The sample taken for sequencing was naive CD4+ T cells from PBMCs. Subset indicated: CD45RA+ positively selected. The source of these receptors is a young man in good health. Some clones in this sample may be carry-over from other donors' samples.

This chain uses TRBV7-3 with TRBJ2-1; the D call may be TRBD1 or TRBD2 (8 bases each). The germline CDR1 and CDR2 sequences are SGHTA and FQGTGA. The CDR3 sequence is 15 residues long. Trimming shortened V by 5 bases and J by 4 bases, and 15 bases separated the two germline ends. CDR3 nucleotide sequence: TGTGCCAGCAGCCCCGGGAGGGACAGGTACAATGAGCAGTTCTTC. Protein sequence: CASSPGRDRYNEQFF. Complete variable domain (other parts from reference TRBV7-3 and TRBJ2-1): GAGVSQTPSNKVTEKGKYVELRCDPISGHTALYWYRQSLGQGPEFLIYFQGTGAADDSGLPNDRFFAVRPEGSVSTLKIQRTERGDSAVYLCASSPGRDRYNEQFFGPGTRLTVL.

This chain joins TRBV6-4 and TRBJ2-2; D could derive from TRBD1 or TRBD2 (5 bases each). Trimming took 6 bases from V and 6 from J, leaving 14 bases between them. CDR3 length equals 14 residues. Germline loops: CDR1 MRHNA, CDR2 SNTAGT. The CDR3 spells CASRGENTAGELFF. In DNA, the CDR3 is TGTGCCAGCAGGGGGGAAAATACAGCCGGGGAGCTGTTTTTT.

This chain connects TRBV5-1 to TRBJ1-3; D possibly corresponds to TRBD1 (6 bases). The CDR3 loop spans 16 amino acids. The ends were cut back, 2 bases at V and 0 bases at J, with 12 bases in the middle. CDR1 is SGHRS and CDR2 is YFSETQ in the germline V gene. The CDR3 loop is CASSLRDTSSGNTIYF. The CDR3 DNA is TGCGCCAGCAGCTTAAGGGACACCAGCTCTGGAAACACCATATATTTT. The full variable domain, rest sourced from reference TRBV5-1 and TRBJ1-3, is KAGVTQTPRYLIKTRGQQVTLSCSPISGHRSVSWYQQTPGQGLQFLFEYFSETQRNKGNFPGRFSGRQFSNSRSEMNVSTLELGDSALYLCASSLRDTSSGNTIYFGEGSWLTVV.

The chain carries TRBV5-4 and TRBJ2-7; unclear D gene. The germline V and J ends were trimmed by 0 bases and 0 bases, with 13 bases remaining between them. Per germline, CDR1 SGHNT and CDR2 YYREEE (reference sequence). This CDR3 is 16 amino acids long. CDR3 in DNA: TGTGCCAGCAGCTTGGGGCGTGGCTCCCCCTCCTACGAGCAGTACTTC. Amino acids: CASSLGRGSPSYEQYF.

V gene TRBV20-1 combines with J gene TRBJ1-2; D is undetermined. Germline V gives CDR1 DFQATT, CDR2 SNEGSKA (reference sequence). V was clipped by 5 bases and J by 2 bases, with 6 bases between them. The CDR3 runs 11 residues. The CDR3 region is CSAALNYGYTF. Written as DNA, the CDR3 is TGCAGTGCTGCCTTAAACTATGGCTACACCTTC.

The chain employs TRBV6-1 and TRBJ2-5; D is uncertain. The assigned J gene may be wrong: the sequence end matches TRBJ2-7 better. Germline V lookup: CDR1 MNHNS, CDR2 SASEGT. The CDR3 loop spans 12 amino acids. CDR3 in amino acids: CASSPTLYEQYF. CDR3 nucleotides: TGTGCCAGCAGTCCCACCCTCTACGAGCAGTACTTC.

This clone occurred once. The chain combines TRBV2 with TRBJ2-1; TRBD2 aligns across 7 bases. The CDR3 covers 16 residues. From germline, CDR1 is SNHLY and CDR2 FYNNEI. Losses at the gene ends were 3 bases for V and 6 bases for J; bases not matched to a gene: 11. CDR3 protein: CASSDPGTTTFNEQFF. Here the CDR3 DNA reads TGTGCCAGCAGTGACCCCGGGACTACAACCTTCAATGAGCAGTTCTTC.

This clone appeared once. The V call is TRBV6-5, the J call TRBJ2-2, with D uncertain. V shed 6 bases and J shed 4 bases, with 12 bases lying between them. Germline loops: CDR1 MNHEY, CDR2 SVGAGI. The CDR3 spans 14 residues. The CDR3 coding sequence is TGTGCCAGCAGGGGTTTCGCAAGCACCGGGGAGCTGTTTTTT. Translation gives CASRGFASTGELFF.

The chain recombines TRBV11-1 with TRBJ2-7; D perhaps matches TRBD1 (5 bases). CDR1 is SGHAT, CDR2 FQDESV, per germline (reference sequence). V lost 5 bases, J lost 2 bases, and 13 bases lay in between. The CDR3 extends over 14 amino acids. The DNA of the CDR3 is TGTGCCAGCAGCCCTCTCGACAGCCCCTACGAGCAGTACTTC. Translation gives CASSPLDSPYEQYF.

This chain uses TRBV5-1 with TRBJ2-1; TRBD1 matches at 9 bases. Looked up from germline, CDR1 is SGHRS and CDR2 is YFSETQ. The CDR3 has 13 amino acids. V dropped 7 bases and J dropped 9; count of bases not matched to a gene: 8. In nucleotides, the CDR3 is TGCGCCAGCTCATTGGACAGGGGCGGTGAGCAGTTCTTC. Protein: CASSLDRGGEQFF.

The V gene is TRBV4-1, the J gene TRBJ2-1, with a weak D call TRBD2 (5 bases). Germline V CDR1 and CDR2: MGHRA, YSYEKL. The CDR3 extends over 17 amino acids. Trimming cost V 1 base and J 4 bases, with 17 bases left between them. The CDR3 DNA reads TGCGCCAGCAGCCAAGGCGCGCAGAGAGGGTCATACAATGAGCAGTTCTTC. Protein product: CASSQGAQRGSYNEQFF.

The chain recombines TRBV25-1 with TRBJ1-5, with D perhaps matching TRBD1 (6 bases). Germline assignment: CDR1 MGHDK and CDR2 SYGVNS. This CDR3 region has 15 residues. Deletions cut 3 bases from V and 0 bases from J, with 9 bases between. CDR3 in DNA: TGTGCCAGCAGTGACGCAGGGGATAGCAATCAGCCCCAGCATTTT. Protein product: CASSDAGDSNQPQHF.